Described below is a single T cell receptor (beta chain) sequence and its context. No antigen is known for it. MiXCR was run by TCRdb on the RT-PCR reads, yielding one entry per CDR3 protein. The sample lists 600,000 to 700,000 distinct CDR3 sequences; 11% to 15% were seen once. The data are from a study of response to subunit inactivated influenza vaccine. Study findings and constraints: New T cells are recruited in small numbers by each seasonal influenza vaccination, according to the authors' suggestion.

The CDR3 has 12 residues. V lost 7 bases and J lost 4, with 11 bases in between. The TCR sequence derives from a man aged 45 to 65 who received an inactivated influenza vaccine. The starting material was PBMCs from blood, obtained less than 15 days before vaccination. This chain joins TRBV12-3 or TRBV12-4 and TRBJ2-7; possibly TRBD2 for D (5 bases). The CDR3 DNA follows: TGTGCCAGCACCACGGACTGGTACGAGCAGTACTTC. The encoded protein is CASTTDWYEQYF.